These 32 T cell receptor beta chains were all obtained from the same sample, sequenced in a study of beta chain features in type 1 diabetes. Reverse transcription of all isolated RNA meant that expressed TCRB transcripts were sequenced. The protocol was immunoSEQ multiplex PCR, while the TCRdb copy is restricted to in-frame clones and leaves out a portion. This sample has about 150,000 clones, with less than 9.5% found just once. The sample taken for sequencing was central memory CD4+ T cells from blood. The receptors come from a man between 18 and 35 years old in good health.

The chain recombines TRBV11-2 with TRBJ1-4; 8 bases agree with TRBD1. The V segment lost 5 bases and the J segment 5 bases; nucleotides outside the gene matches: 10. There are 16 residues in the CDR3. Germline CDR1 reads SGHAT; CDR2 reads FQNNGV. The CDR3 loop reads CASSLSPGTGNEKLFF. CDR3 in DNA: TGTGCCAGCAGCCTTTCCCCCGGGACAGGAAATGAAAAACTGTTTTTT.

This rearrangement joins TRBV18 to TRBJ2-7; 9 nucleotides agree with TRBD1. CDR1 and CDR2 from the germline V gene are KGHSH and LQKENI. J lost 4 bases, V lost 2 bases, and 12 bases had no gene match. This CDR3 has 17 residues. The CDR3 bases are TGTGCCAGCTCACCATTCGGGACCGGGACAGGGATGTACGAGCAGTACTTC. It codes for CASSPFGTGTGMYEQYF.

This clone was seen many times. Other nucleotide sequences from this sample produce the same CDR3. The chain employs TRBV4-3 and TRBJ2-7; 9 positions match TRBD2. The germline gives CDR1 LGHNA, CDR2 YSLEER. With V trimmed by 1 base and J by 0 bases, 1 base remained unmatched. This CDR3 spans 15 amino acids. CDR3 in amino acids: CASSQGSGGSYEQYF. The CDR3, as DNA: TGCGCCAGCAGCCAAGGTAGCGGGGGCTCCTACGAGCAGTACTTC.

This clone was seen a few times. The chain joins TRBV27 to TRBJ1-4, with D perhaps matching TRBD1 (6 bases). The CDR3 has 15 residues. Germline-derived CDR1 and CDR2 are MNHEY and SMNVEV (reference sequence). Trimming shortened V by 4 bases and J by 7 bases, and 16 bases separated the two germline ends. As DNA, the CDR3 is TGTGCCAGCAGTTATGGGGGCAGTAGGAGTGAAAAACTGTTTTTT. It specifies CASSYGGSRSEKLFF.

This clone was picked up a small number of times. The chain has TRBV5-6 and TRBJ2-3; perhaps TRBD2 as D (6 bases). V shed 4 bases and J shed 6 bases, with 12 bases lying between them. The CDR3 has 13 residues. CDR1 and CDR2 from the germline V gene are SGHDT and YYEEEE. The CDR3 reads CASSLVGRDTQYF. CDR3 coding DNA: TGTGCCAGCAGCCTGGTGGGGAGGGATACGCAGTATTTT.

A few counts support this clone. The chain recombines TRBV4-3 with TRBJ2-3; D unclear. Germline CDR1 LGHNA, CDR2 YSLEER. This CDR3 has 15 residues. Trimming removed 0 bases at V and 2 bases at J, with 9 bases between. CDR3 region: CASSQEARFTDTQYF. As DNA, the CDR3 is TGCGCCAGCAGCCAAGAAGCCAGGTTCACAGATACGCAGTATTTT.

As regards this clone: At one of its ends the junction is not consistent with the germline gene, which may arise from a read error. V and J are TRBV5-4 and TRBJ2-1, with 12 bases identical to TRBD2. CDR3 length equals 15 residues. Germline values: CDR1 SGHNT, CDR2 YYREEE (reference sequence). This CDR3 reads CASRPPGLAGRVGVF. The CDR3 DNA reads as TGTGCCAGCAGACCACCGGGACTAGCGGGCCGGGTTGGGGTCTTC.

In this sample, this clone turned up many times. The chain recombines TRBV5-4 with TRBJ2-1, with a tentative D call TRBD1 (6 bases). Germline V gene data show CDR1 as SGHNT and CDR2 as YYREEE (reference sequence). V lost 0 bases, J lost 6 bases, and 10 bases lay in between. The CDR3 contains 14 residues. The CDR3 sequence is CASSLGGQGNEQFF. The CDR3 DNA is TGTGCCAGCAGCTTGGGGGGGCAGGGCAATGAGCAGTTCTTC.

This clone was detected a few times. The V call is TRBV9, the J call TRBJ2-3; TRBD2 might be the D (5 bases). V dropped 3 bases and J dropped 2 bases, with 10 bases sitting between them. Per the germline V gene, CDR1 is SGDLS and CDR2 is YYNGEE. There are 14 residues in the CDR3. CDR3 nucleotides: TGTGCCAGCAGCGGTCCTAGCTCCACAGATACGCAGTATTTT. Translated: CASSGPSSTDTQYF.

V usage is TRBV28 and J usage is TRBJ1-1; tentatively, D is TRBD1 (6 bases). The CDR3 is made up of 13 amino acids. The ends were cut back, 10 bases at V and 0 bases at J, with 12 bases in the middle. Germline CDR1 and CDR2: MDHEN and SYDVKM. The CDR3, as DNA: TGTGCCATCCAGACAGGCCTGAACACTGAAGCTTTCTTT. This translates into CAIQTGLNTEAFF.

This clone was observed a handful of times. The chain has TRBV5-4 and TRBJ2-1; D is ambiguous. The CDR3 loop spans 13 amino acids. The germline V gene has CDR1 SGHNT and CDR2 YYREEE (reference sequence). V was shortened by 1 base and J by 4 bases, with 6 bases between the two germline ends. The CDR3 region is CASSLNNYNEQFF. CDR3 sequence (DNA): TGTGCCAGCAGCTTGAATAATTACAATGAGCAGTTCTTC. Using reference TRBV5-4 and TRBJ2-1 for the parts outside the CDR3, the full variable domain is ETGVTQSPTHLIKTRGQQVTLRCSSQSGHNTVSWYQQALGQGPQFIFQYYREEENGRGNFPPRFSGLQFPNYSSELNVNALELDDSALYLCASSLNNYNEQFFGPGTRLTVL.

The chain joins TRBV5-1 to TRBJ2-6; 7 bases match TRBD2. CDR3 size: 14 residues. Germline-derived CDR1 and CDR2 are SGHRS and YFSETQ. V gave up 7 bases and J gave up 9 bases; unmatched junction bases: 10. The DNA for the CDR3 is TGCGCCAGCCAGCTGGGAGGGAAGGTCAACGTCCTGACTTTC. Encoded protein: CASQLGGKVNVLTF.

This clone was counted between two and nine times. The chain carries TRBV28 and TRBJ1-2; a weak D match, TRBD1 (6 bases). The CDR3 extends over 13 amino acids. Germline lookup yields CDR1 MDHEN and CDR2 SYDVKM. V lost 6 bases to trimming and J lost 8 bases, with 16 bases between them. CDR3 amino acids: CASRYRADEGYTF. The CDR3 region has the DNA TGTGCCAGCAGATACAGGGCCGATGAGGGCTACACCTTC.

At least ten counts were recorded for this clone. The rearrangement links TRBV6-6 to TRBJ2-7; the D is unclear. The germline CDR1 and CDR2 sequences are MNHNY and SVGAGI (reference sequence). The CDR3 is 13 residues long. Trimming cost V 6 bases and J 1 base, with 10 bases left between them. The CDR3 region is CASSLSKSYEQYF. CDR3 bases: TGTGCCAGCAGCCTCAGTAAATCCTACGAGCAGTACTTC.

This clone occurred a few times. V usage is TRBV5-4 and J usage is TRBJ2-1; D ambiguous. Germline assignment: CDR1 SGHNT and CDR2 YYREEE (reference sequence). CDR3 length: 13 residues. Trimming shortened V by 1 base and J by 8 bases, and 10 bases separated the two germline ends. The CDR3 DNA is TGTGCCAGCAGCTTGCTAGGCCGGGATGAGCAGTTCTTC. Encoded protein: CASSLLGRDEQFF.

This clone appeared a few times. CDR3 bases: TGTGCTAGTGGTTTACCGGGAGAAGAGACCCAGTACTTC. This translates into CASGLPGEETQYF. The V gene is TRBV12-5, the J gene TRBJ2-5; D might be TRBD2 (6 bases). V gave up 3 bases and J gave up 3 bases, with 8 bases separating them. This CDR3 spans 13 amino acids. Germline V CDR1 and CDR2: LGHNT, FRNRAP.

This clone was found many times. The rearrangement uses TRBV29-1 and TRBJ1-3; D not certain. V dropped 2 bases and J dropped 3 bases, with 11 bases sitting between them. The CDR3 runs to 14 residues. From germline, CDR1 is SQVTM and CDR2 ANQGSEA. CDR3 loop: CSVETGSDGNTIYF. CDR3 DNA: TGCAGCGTTGAAACGGGATCGGATGGAAACACCATATATTTT.

In its sample, this clone was seen many times. Different DNA sequences within this sample yield the same CDR3. The chain links TRBV7-2 to TRBJ2-5; D uncertain. There are 11 residues in the CDR3. CDR1 SGHTA and CDR2 FQGNSA come from the germline V gene. The V and J ends lost 4 bases and 2 bases respectively, with 2 bases between them. The CDR3 DNA sequence: TGTGCCAGCAGCTCACAAGAGACCCAGTACTTC. Translating gives CASSSQETQYF.

This clone was seen more than once but under ten times. V usage is TRBV6-5 and J usage is TRBJ2-7; 7 positions agree with TRBD1. Unmatched junction bases numbered 5, after V lost 2 bases and J lost 4 bases. CDR3 length: 14 amino acids. The germline CDR1 and CDR2 sequences are MNHEY and SVGAGI. This CDR3 reads CASSYQGQSYEQYF. For the CDR3, the DNA is TGTGCCAGCAGTTACCAGGGACAGAGTTACGAGCAGTACTTC.

This clone showed up just a few times. The V and J genes are TRBV11-1 and TRBJ1-5; D not certain. With 4 bases removed from V and 5 bases from J, the gap between germline ends came to 9 bases. CDR1 SGHAT and CDR2 FQDESV come from the germline V gene (reference sequence). This CDR3 has 13 amino acids. The CDR3 DNA sequence: TGTGCCAGCAGCTCGGCGGCGTATCAGCCCCAGCATTTT. It yields the protein CASSSAAYQPQHF.

This clone showed up just a few times. V gene TRBV9 combines with J gene TRBJ2-3, with TRBD2 as a possible D gene (6 bases). Deletions cut 5 bases from V and 1 base from J, with 8 bases between. This CDR3 is 13 amino acids long. Germline V gene sequence: CDR1 SGDLS, CDR2 YYNGEE. CDR3 residues: CASRSGGTDTQYF. In nucleotides, the CDR3 is TGTGCCAGCAGGTCGGGGGGCACAGATACGCAGTATTTT.

The V gene is TRBV5-6, the J gene TRBJ2-2, with 13 bases that match TRBD2. This CDR3 has 19 amino acids. Germline V gene data show CDR1 as SGHDT and CDR2 as YYEEEE. Losses at the gene ends were 4 bases for V and 5 bases for J; bases not matched to a gene: 14. DNA of the CDR3: TGTGCCAGCAGCCCTCTTACTAGCGGGAGGGCTAGAAGAACCGGGGAGCTGTTTTTT. Residues: CASSPLTSGRARRTGELFF.

The chain's CDR3 is CASRARRGGKNIQYF. The CDR3, as DNA: TGTGCCAGCAGGGCCCGAAGGGGGGGCAAAAACATTCAGTACTTC. The chain has TRBV7-2 and TRBJ2-4, with D possibly being TRBD2 (7 bases). This CDR3 comprises 15 residues. The germline gives CDR1 SGHTA, CDR2 FQGNSA. Trimming removed 6 bases from V and 3 bases from J, with 15 bases in between.

This rearrangement joins TRBV7-8 to TRBJ1-1, with D possibly being TRBD1 (5 bases). V was shortened by 0 bases and J by 1 base, with 9 bases between the two germline ends. This CDR3 has 15 amino acids. Germline-derived CDR1 and CDR2 are SGHVS and FQNEAQ. The CDR3 sequence: CASSLAGTGNTEAFF. The CDR3 nucleotides are TGTGCCAGCAGCTTAGCGGGGACTGGGAACACTGAAGCTTTCTTT.

This clone was seen a handful of times. The chain employs TRBV6-5 and TRBJ1-5; TRBD1 agrees at 7 bases. The CDR3 is 14 amino acids. The germline CDR1 and CDR2 sequences are MNHEY and SVGAGI. V was clipped by 4 bases and J by 6 bases; unmatched bases: 6. DNA of the CDR3: TGTGCCAGCAGTTGGAGACAGGGTTTTCAGCCCCAGCATTTT. Its translation: CASSWRQGFQPQHF.

The chain combines TRBV28 with TRBJ1-4; possible D gene TRBD1, 5 bases. From germline, CDR1 is MDHEN and CDR2 SYDVKM. The length of the CDR3 is 13 residues. Trimming took 7 bases from V and 5 from J, leaving 11 bases between them. The CDR3 DNA reads as TGTGCCAGCAACACTCCAGGGAATGAAAAACTGTTTTTT. It is translated as CASNTPGNEKLFF.

The chain recombines TRBV30 with TRBJ1-2; possible D gene TRBD1, 6 bases. The V end lost 1 base, the J end lost 4 bases, and 13 bases lay between the germline ends. CDR1 is GTSNPN and CDR2 is SVGIG in the germline V gene (reference sequence). This CDR3 has 14 amino acids. The CDR3 is CAWSDTGTLYGYTF. DNA of the CDR3: TGTGCCTGGAGTGATACCGGGACACTCTATGGCTACACCTTC.

The rearrangement uses TRBV4-3 and TRBJ1-6; D gene uncertain. Trimming cost V 0 bases and J 6 bases, with 9 bases left between them. Germline V lookup: CDR1 LGHNA, CDR2 YSLEER. The CDR3 is made up of 15 amino acids. The CDR3 region has the DNA TGCGCCAGCAGCCAAGATTACGGGAGTAATTCACCCCTCCACTTT. This sequence encodes CASSQDYGSNSPLHF.

The rearrangement uses TRBV9 and TRBJ2-3, with D perhaps matching TRBD2 (5 bases). Trimming shortened V by 3 bases and J by 1 base, and 9 bases separated the two germline ends. Germline loops: CDR1 SGDLS, CDR2 YYNGEE. The CDR3 contains 14 residues. The DNA of the CDR3 is TGTGCCAGCAGCGATACTAGGGGCACAGATACGCAGTATTTT. Protein sequence: CASSDTRGTDTQYF.

This clone was counted only a few times. This chain uses TRBV30 with TRBJ1-2; perhaps TRBD1 as D (5 bases). V lost 4 bases, J lost 8 bases, and 14 bases lay in between. Germline V lookup: CDR1 GTSNPN, CDR2 SVGIG (reference sequence). There are 12 residues in the CDR3. For the CDR3, the DNA is TGTGCCTGGAACGGCGGGGCGGGGGGCTACACCTTC. This translates into CAWNGGAGGYTF.

This clone has only a few counts. V gene TRBV11-3 combines with J gene TRBJ2-5; 7 bases match TRBD2. V gave up 5 bases and J gave up 4 bases; unmatched junction bases: 10. Germline assignment: CDR1 SGHNT and CDR2 YENEEA. The CDR3 is 15 amino acids. Here the CDR3 reads CASSRGEGAGETQYF. DNA of the CDR3: TGTGCCAGCAGCCGGGGGGAAGGGGCAGGAGAGACCCAGTACTTC.

CDR3 residues: CASSRDRVGDTEAFF. CDR3 bases: TGTGCCAGCAGCCGGGACAGGGTTGGGGACACTGAAGCTTTCTTT. This rearrangement joins TRBV2 to TRBJ1-1; TRBD1 agrees at 9 bases. CDR3 length equals 15 residues. J lost 3 bases, V lost 6 bases, and 8 bases had no gene match. Germline V gene lookup returns CDR1 SNHLY and CDR2 FYNNEI.